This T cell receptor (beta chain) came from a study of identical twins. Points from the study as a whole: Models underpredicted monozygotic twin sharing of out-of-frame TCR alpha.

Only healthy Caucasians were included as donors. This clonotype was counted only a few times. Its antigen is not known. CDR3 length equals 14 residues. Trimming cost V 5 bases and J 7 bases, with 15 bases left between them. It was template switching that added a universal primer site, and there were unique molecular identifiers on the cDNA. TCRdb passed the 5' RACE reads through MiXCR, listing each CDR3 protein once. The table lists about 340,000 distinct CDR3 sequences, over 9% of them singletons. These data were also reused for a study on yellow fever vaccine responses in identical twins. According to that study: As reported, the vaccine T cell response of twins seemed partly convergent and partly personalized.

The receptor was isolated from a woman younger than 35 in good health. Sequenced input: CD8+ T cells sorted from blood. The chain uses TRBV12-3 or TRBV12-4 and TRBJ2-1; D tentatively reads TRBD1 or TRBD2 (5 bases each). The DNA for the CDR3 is TGTGCCAGCAGTGCCCAGGGAGAATGGAATGAGCAGTTCTTC. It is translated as CASSAQGEWNEQFF.